The T cell receptor (beta chain) described here comes from a study of blood T cells in healthy people across ages. Study-level results: Measured against age, TCR beta diversity per million T cells decreased in a roughly linear manner. A conclusive naive versus antigen-experienced comparison was prevented by the unsorted PBMCs.

The V gene lost 6 bases and the J gene lost 11 bases, with 17 bases spanning the gap. The CDR3 is 13 residues long. The count of this clonotype is one. Its antigen is currently unknown. A second about 6 to 12 cycle PCR used barcoded and J-beta primers. Tagging of each cDNA molecule was performed by a template-switch adaptor with 12 random nucleotides. One entry per CDR3 protein results from TCRdb running MiXCR on the 5' RACE reads. Among some 1.5 million distinct CDR3 sequences listed, roughly 30% were seen once. The source material was blood. This TCR came from a woman aged 25-40 years in good health. This chain links TRBV12-3 or TRBV12-4 with TRBJ2-1, with D possibly matching TRBD2 (7 bases). CDR3 loop: CASRITGGDKQFF. The CDR3 nucleotides read TGTGCCAGCAGGATCACGGGGGGCGATAAGCAGTTCTTC.